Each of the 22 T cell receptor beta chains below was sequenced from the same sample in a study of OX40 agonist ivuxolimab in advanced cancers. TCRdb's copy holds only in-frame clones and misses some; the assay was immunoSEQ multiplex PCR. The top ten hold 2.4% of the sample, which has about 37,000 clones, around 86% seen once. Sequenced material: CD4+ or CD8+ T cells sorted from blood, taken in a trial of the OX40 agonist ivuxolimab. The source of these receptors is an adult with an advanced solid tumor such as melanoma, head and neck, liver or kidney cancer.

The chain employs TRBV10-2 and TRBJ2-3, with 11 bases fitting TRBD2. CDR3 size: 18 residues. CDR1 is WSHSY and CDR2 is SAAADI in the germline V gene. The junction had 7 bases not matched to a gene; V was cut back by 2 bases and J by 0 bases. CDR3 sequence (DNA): TGCGCCAGCAGTGAGGAGATTAGCGGGGGGGTTAGCACAGATACGCAGTATTTT. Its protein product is CASSEEISGGVSTDTQYF.

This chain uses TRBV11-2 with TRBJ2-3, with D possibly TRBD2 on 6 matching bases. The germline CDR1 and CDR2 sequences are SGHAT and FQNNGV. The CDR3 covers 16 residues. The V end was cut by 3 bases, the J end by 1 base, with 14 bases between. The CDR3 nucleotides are TGTGCCAGCAGCTTCAGCAGCGGGTCAGGCACAGATACGCAGTATTTT. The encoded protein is CASSFSSGSGTDTQYF. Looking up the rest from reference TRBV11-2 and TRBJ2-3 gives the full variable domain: EAGVAQSPRYKIIEKRQSVAFWCNPISGHATLYWYQQILGQGPKLLIQFQNNGVVDDSQLPKDRFSAERLKGVDSTLKIQPAKLEDSAVYLCASSFSSGSGTDTQYFGPGTRLTVL.

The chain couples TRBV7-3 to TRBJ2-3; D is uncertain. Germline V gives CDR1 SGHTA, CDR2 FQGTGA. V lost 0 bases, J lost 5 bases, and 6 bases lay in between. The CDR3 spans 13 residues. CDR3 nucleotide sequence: TGTGCCAGCAGCTTAACTGTTGGAGATACGCAGTATTTT. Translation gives CASSLTVGDTQYF.

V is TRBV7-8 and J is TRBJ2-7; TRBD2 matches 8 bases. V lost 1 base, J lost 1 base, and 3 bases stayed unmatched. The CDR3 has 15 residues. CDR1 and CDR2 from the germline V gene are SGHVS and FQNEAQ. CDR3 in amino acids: CASSLGPSGSYEQYF. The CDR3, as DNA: TGTGCCAGCAGCTTAGGTCCTAGCGGGTCCTACGAGCAGTACTTC.

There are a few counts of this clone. The DNA for the CDR3 is TGTGCCAGCAGCTTAGGGGGGGGGCCAGGCACAGATACGCAGTATTTT. Protein: CASSLGGGPGTDTQYF. The rearrangement joins TRBV5-4 to TRBJ2-3; tentative D call: TRBD2 (7 bases). The germline V gene has CDR1 SGHNT and CDR2 YYREEE (reference sequence). CDR3 size: 16 residues. V was pared by 2 bases and J by 1 base, with 14 bases between. Full variable domain (missing parts from reference TRBV5-4 and TRBJ2-3): ETGVTQSPTHLIKTRGQQVTLRCSSQSGHNTVSWYQQALGQGPQFIFQYYREEENGRGNFPPRFSGLQFPNYSSELNVNALELDDSALYLCASSLGGGPGTDTQYFGPGTRLTVL.

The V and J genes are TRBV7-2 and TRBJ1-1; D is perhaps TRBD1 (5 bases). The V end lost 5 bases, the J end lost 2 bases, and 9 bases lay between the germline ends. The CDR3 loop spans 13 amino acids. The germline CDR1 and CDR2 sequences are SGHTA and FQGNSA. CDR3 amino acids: CASSTTENTEAFF. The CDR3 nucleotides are TGTGCCAGCAGCACGACAGAAAACACTGAAGCTTTCTTT.

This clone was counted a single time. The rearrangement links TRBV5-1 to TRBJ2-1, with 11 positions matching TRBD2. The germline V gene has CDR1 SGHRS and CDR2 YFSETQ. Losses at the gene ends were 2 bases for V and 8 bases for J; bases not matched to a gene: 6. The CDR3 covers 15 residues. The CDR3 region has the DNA TGCGCCAGCAGCTTAGTCACTAGCGGGGGACATGAGCAGTTCTTC. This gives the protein CASSLVTSGGHEQFF.

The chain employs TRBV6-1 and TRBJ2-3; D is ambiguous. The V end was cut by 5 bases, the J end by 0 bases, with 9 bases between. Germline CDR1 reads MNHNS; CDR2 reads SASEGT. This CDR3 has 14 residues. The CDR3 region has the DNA TGTGCCAGCAGTTCAGACACGAGCACAGATACGCAGTATTTT. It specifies CASSSDTSTDTQYF.

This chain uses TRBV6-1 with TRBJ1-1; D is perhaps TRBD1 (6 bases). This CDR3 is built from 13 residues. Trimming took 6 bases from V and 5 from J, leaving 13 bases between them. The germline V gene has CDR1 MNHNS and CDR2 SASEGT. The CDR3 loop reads CASRLTGKTEAFF. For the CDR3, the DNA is TGTGCCAGCAGACTAACAGGGAAAACTGAAGCTTTCTTT.

DNA for the CDR3: TGTGCCAGCAGTTACTTTGGCGAGACCCAGTACTTC. The encoded protein is CASSYFGETQYF. This rearrangement joins TRBV6-6 to TRBJ2-5, with unresolved D. The V gene lost 1 base and the J gene lost 5 bases, with 5 bases spanning the gap. This CDR3 is 12 amino acids long. Germline assignment: CDR1 MNHNY and CDR2 SVGAGI (reference sequence).

For the CDR3, the DNA is TGTGCCAGCAGCCAAGAAGTCGGCAGGGTGGCTGAAGCTTTCTTT. This gives the protein CASSQEVGRVAEAFF. The chain combines TRBV14 with TRBJ1-1; TRBD1 is a possible D gene (5 bases). The CDR3 runs to 15 residues. Germline V gives CDR1 SGHDN, CDR2 FVKESK. V lost 0 bases and J lost 6, with 14 bases in between.

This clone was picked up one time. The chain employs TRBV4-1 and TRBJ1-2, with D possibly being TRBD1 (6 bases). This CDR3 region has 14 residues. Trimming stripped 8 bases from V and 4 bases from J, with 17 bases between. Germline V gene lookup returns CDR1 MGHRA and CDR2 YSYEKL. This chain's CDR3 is CASAPQGLPYGYTF. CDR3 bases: TGCGCCAGCGCCCCTCAGGGGTTACCCTATGGCTACACCTTC.

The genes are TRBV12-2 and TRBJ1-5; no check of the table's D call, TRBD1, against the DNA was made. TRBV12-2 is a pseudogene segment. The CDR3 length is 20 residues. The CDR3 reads CASPNEGDRGYPLGNQPQHF. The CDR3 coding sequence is TGTGCAAGTCCCAACGAGGGGGACAGGGGATACCCGCTTGGCAATCAGCCCCAGCATTTT.

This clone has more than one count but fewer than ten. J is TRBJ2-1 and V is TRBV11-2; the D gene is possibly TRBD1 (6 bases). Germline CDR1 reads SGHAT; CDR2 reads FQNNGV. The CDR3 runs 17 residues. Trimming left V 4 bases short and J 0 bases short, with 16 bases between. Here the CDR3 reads CASSSNTGTSSYNEQFF. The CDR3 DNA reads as TGTGCCAGCAGCTCAAACACCGGGACAAGCTCCTACAATGAGCAGTTCTTC.

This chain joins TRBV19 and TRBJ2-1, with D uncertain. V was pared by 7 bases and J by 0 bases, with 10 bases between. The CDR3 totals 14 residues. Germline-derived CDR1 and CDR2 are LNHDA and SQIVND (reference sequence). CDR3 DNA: TGTGCCAGTACCTACGAAAGCTCCTACAATGAGCAGTTCTTC. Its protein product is CASTYESSYNEQFF.

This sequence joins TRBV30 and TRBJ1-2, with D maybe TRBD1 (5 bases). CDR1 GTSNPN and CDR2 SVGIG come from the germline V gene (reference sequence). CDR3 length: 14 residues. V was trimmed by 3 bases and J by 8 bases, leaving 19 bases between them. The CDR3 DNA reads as TGTGCCTGGAGCCGCATTGCCGGGACGAACGGCTACACCTTC. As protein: CAWSRIAGTNGYTF.

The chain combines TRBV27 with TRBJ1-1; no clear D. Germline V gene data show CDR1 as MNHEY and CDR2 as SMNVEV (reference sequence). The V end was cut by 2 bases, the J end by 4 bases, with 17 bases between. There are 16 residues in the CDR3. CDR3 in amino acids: CASSLVPQQRFTEAFF. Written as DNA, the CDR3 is TGTGCCAGCAGTTTAGTTCCCCAGCAGCGGTTCACTGAAGCTTTCTTT.

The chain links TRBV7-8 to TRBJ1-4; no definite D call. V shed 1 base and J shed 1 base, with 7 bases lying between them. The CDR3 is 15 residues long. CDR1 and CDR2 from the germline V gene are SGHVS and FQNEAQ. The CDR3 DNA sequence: TGTGCCAGCAGCTTAGGGACGGTAACTAATGAAAAACTGTTTTTT. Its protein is CASSLGTVTNEKLFF.

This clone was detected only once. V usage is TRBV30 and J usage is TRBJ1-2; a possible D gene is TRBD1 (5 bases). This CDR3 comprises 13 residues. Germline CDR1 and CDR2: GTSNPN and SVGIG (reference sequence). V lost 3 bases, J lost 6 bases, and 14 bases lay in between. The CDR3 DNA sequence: TGTGCCTGGAGCGGGGCCTCTGTGGATGGCTACACCTTC. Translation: CAWSGASVDGYTF.

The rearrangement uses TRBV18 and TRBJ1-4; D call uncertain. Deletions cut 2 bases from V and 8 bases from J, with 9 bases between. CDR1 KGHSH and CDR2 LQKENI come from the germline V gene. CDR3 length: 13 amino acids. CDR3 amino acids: CASSPGLREKLFF. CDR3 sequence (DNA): TGTGCCAGCTCACCAGGGCTAAGGGAAAAACTGTTTTTT.

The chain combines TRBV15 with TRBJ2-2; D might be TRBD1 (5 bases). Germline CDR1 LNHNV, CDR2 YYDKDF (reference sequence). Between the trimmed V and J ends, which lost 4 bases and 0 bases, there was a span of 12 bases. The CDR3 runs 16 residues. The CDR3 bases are TGTGCCACCAGCACGCGACAGACCACGAACACCGGGGAGCTGTTTTTT. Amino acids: CATSTRQTTNTGELFF.

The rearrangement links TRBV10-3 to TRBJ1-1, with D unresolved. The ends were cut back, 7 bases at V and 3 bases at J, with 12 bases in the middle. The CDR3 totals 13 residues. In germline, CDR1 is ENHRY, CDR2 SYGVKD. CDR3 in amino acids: CAITTEAYTEAFF. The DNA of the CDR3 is TGTGCCATCACCACGGAGGCTTACACTGAAGCTTTCTTT.